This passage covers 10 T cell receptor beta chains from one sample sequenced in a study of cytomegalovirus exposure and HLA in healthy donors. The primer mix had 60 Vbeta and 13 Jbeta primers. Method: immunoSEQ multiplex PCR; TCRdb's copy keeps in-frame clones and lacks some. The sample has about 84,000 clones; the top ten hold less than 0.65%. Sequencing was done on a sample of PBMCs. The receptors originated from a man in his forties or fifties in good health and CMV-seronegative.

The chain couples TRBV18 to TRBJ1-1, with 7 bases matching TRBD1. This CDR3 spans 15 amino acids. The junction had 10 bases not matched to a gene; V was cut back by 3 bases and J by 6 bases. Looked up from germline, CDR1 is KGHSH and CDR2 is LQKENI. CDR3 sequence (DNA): TGTGCCAGCTCACCCCGACAGGGTCGTATCGCTGAAGCTTTCTTT. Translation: CASSPRQGRIAEAFF.

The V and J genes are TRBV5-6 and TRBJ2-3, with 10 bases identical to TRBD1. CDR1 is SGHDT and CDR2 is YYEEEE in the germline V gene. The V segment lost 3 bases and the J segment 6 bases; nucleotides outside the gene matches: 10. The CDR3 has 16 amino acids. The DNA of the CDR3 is TGTGCCAGCAGCTACGGGACAGGGGCTACACAGGATACGCAGTATTTT. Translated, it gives CASSYGTGATQDTQYF.

CDR3 nucleotide sequence: TGTGCCAGCAGTCTCCAGACAGGGCCCTACGAGCAGTACTTC. This codes for CASSLQTGPYEQYF. The chain recombines TRBV6-5 with TRBJ2-5; 7 bases agree with TRBD1. Near its end, the DNA agrees better with TRBJ2-7, so the J call may be wrong. This CDR3 is 14 amino acids long. The germline V gene encodes CDR1 MNHEY and CDR2 SVGAGI.

The CDR3 region has the DNA TGTGCCAGCAGTTTTGGCAGGGGGATCACTGAAGCTTTCTTT. Protein: CASSFGRGITEAFF. The rearrangement joins TRBV27 to TRBJ1-1; 7 positions match TRBD1. This CDR3 region has 14 residues. Germline V CDR1 and CDR2: MNHEY, SMNVEV (reference sequence). J was trimmed by 4 bases and V by 3 bases; bases with no gene match: 5.

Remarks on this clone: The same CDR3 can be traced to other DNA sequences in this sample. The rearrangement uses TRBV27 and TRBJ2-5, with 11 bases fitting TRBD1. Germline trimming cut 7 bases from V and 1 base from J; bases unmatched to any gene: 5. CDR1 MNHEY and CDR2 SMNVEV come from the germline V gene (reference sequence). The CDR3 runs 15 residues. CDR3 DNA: TGTGCCAGCACCGCCGGGACAGGGGGCCAAGAGACCCAGTACTTC. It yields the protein CASTAGTGGQETQYF.

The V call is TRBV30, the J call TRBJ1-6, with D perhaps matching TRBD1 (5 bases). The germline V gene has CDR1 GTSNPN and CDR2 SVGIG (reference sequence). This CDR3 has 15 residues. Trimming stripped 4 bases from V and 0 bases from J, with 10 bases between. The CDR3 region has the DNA TGTGCCTGGACCCTGACAGTCTCCTATAATTCACCCCTCCACTTT. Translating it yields CAWTLTVSYNSPLHF.

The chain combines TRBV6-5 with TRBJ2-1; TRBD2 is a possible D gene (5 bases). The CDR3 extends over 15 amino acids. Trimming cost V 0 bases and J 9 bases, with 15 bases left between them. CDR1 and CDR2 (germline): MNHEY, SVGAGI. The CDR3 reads CASSYSWASSSEQFF. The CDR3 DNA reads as TGTGCCAGCAGTTACTCGTGGGCTAGCTCGTCTGAGCAGTTCTTC.

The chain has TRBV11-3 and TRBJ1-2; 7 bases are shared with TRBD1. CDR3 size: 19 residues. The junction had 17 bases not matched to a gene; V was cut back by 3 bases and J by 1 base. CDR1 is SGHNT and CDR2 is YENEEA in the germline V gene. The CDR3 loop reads CASSFQMSGTAIFNYGYTF. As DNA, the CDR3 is TGTGCCAGCAGCTTCCAAATGTCCGGGACAGCGATTTTTAACTATGGCTACACCTTC.

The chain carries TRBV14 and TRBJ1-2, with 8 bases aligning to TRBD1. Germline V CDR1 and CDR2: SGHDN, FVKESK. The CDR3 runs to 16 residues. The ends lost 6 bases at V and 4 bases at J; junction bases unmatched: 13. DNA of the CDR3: TGTGCCAGCAGTCGTATCAGGGGGCCGTCGGGCTATGGCTACACCTTC. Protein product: CASSRIRGPSGYGYTF.

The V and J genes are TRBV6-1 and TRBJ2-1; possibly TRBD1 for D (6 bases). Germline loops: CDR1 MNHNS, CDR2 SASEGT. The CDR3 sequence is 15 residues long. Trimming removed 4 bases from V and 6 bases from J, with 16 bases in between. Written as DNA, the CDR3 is TGTGCCAGCAGTGCGACAAGGGGGTACGGCAATGAGCAGTTCTTC. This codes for CASSATRGYGNEQFF.